The next 27 T cell receptor beta chains were all read from a single sample in a study of T cells in Graves' hyperthyroidism and ophthalmopathy. Amplification of TCR beta CDR3 regions used RNA as the template. HTBI primers were the set used in a first-round RT-PCR of the TCR CDR3. TCRdb processed the multiplex PCR reads anew with MiXCR; each CDR3 protein has one entry. The table shows roughly 500,000 distinct CDR3 sequences, with approximately 44% occurring only once. Input material: peripheral blood or thyroid tissue (not recorded which). The receptors originated from an adult woman with Graves' disease, either hyperthyroidism or ophthalmopathy (not recorded which).

This clonotype has at least ten counts. The chain employs TRBV5-1 and TRBJ2-2; TRBD1 matches at 8 bases. V lost 2 bases to trimming and J lost 3 bases; unmatched junction nucleotides: 9. This CDR3 is built from 17 residues. CDR1 and CDR2 (germline): SGHRS, YFSETQ. CDR3 region: CASSLAARTGYTGELFF. CDR3 in DNA: TGCGCCAGCAGCTTAGCTGCCCGGACAGGGTACACCGGGGAGCTGTTTTTT.

The rearrangement uses TRBV27 and TRBJ1-5, with TRBD1 identical over 7 bases. This CDR3 is built from 15 residues. Per germline, CDR1 MNHEY and CDR2 SMNVEV (reference sequence). Trimming at V came to 3 bases and at J to 2 bases, leaving 4 bases not matched to a gene. The CDR3 is CASSLSQGGNQPQHF. As DNA, the CDR3 is TGTGCCAGCAGTTTGTCGCAGGGGGGCAATCAGCCCCAGCATTTT.

This sequence joins TRBV11-2 and TRBJ1-3; D remains unclear. This CDR3 is 15 amino acids long. Germline assignment: CDR1 SGHAT and CDR2 FQNNGV. Trimming removed 1 base at V and 0 bases at J, with 7 bases between. The CDR3 reads CASSLGRYSGNTIYF. In DNA, the CDR3 is TGTGCCAGCAGCTTAGGGCGCTACTCTGGAAACACCATATATTTT.

This clonotype has a count of ten or more. This chain joins TRBV15 and TRBJ2-5; 9 nucleotides align to TRBD2. In germline, CDR1 is LNHNV, CDR2 YYDKDF (reference sequence). This CDR3 contains 16 residues. The trim removed 2 bases at V and 1 base at J, leaving 5 bases unmatched. CDR3: CATSRSPAGGQETQYF. The DNA for the CDR3 is TGTGCCACCAGCAGATCCCCAGCGGGAGGCCAAGAGACCCAGTACTTC.

This sequence joins TRBV25-1 and TRBJ2-6; TRBD1 matches at 8 bases. The CDR3 runs to 21 residues. Germline V gives CDR1 MGHDK, CDR2 SYGVNS. V shed 2 bases and J 2 bases; nucleotides not matched to a gene: 17. In DNA form, the CDR3 reads TGTGCCAGCAGTGAAGGATACTTGCCAGGGGGCGTTCGGACTGGGGCCAACGTCCTGACTTTC. It codes for CASSEGYLPGGVRTGANVLTF. Full variable domain (remainder filled in from reference TRBV25-1 and TRBJ2-6): EADIYQTPRYLVIGTGKKITLECSQTMGHDKMYWYQQDPGMELHLIHYSYGVNSTEKGDLSSESTVSRIRTEHFPLTLESARPSHTSQYLCASSEGYLPGGVRTGANVLTFGAGSRLTVL.

Points on this clonotype: One junction end does not reproduce the germline sequence, and a read error may be involved. CDR3 loop: CSVEDGTGALIF. In nucleotides, the CDR3 is TGCAGCGTTGAGGACGGGACAGGTGCCCTTATCTTT. The gene calls are TRBV29-1 and TRBJ1-1; 8 nucleotides line up with TRBD1. Germline V CDR1 and CDR2: SQVTM, ANQGSEA. The CDR3 contains 12 residues.

This chain uses TRBV2 with TRBJ1-2; TRBD1 matches 7 bases. Germline CDR1 reads SNHLY; CDR2 reads FYNNEI. The CDR3 runs 13 residues. The V and J ends lost 4 bases and 9 bases, in that order; junction bases with no gene match: 8. CDR3 sequence reads: CASSGGGDSCYTF. The DNA of the CDR3 is TGTGCCAGCAGTGGAGGGGGCGATTCGTGCTACACCTTC.

V gene TRBV5-4 combines with J gene TRBJ1-2; D is possibly TRBD1 (5 bases). V lost 4 bases, J lost 8 bases, and 24 bases lay in between. Germline CDR1 and CDR2: SGHNT and YYREEE (reference sequence). This CDR3 comprises 16 residues. The DNA for the CDR3 is TGTGCCAGCAGCCCGATCCAGCAGGGAAGTGCTGGCGGCTACACCTTC. The encoded protein is CASSPIQQGSAGGYTF. Using reference TRBV5-4 and TRBJ1-2 for the parts outside the CDR3, the full variable domain is ETGVTQSPTHLIKTRGQQVTLRCSSQSGHNTVSWYQQALGQGPQFIFQYYREEENGRGNFPPRFSGLQFPNYSSELNVNALELDDSALYLCASSPIQQGSAGGYTFGSGTRLTVV.

This chain links TRBV2 with TRBJ1-4, with a possible D match to TRBD1 (5 bases). The CDR3 is made up of 16 amino acids. V gave up 6 bases and J gave up 2 bases, with 16 bases separating them. CDR1 is SNHLY, CDR2 FYNNEI, per germline. The CDR3, as DNA: TGTGCCAGCAGCCAAGATGGGGGTTCCACTAATGAAAAACTGTTTTTT. Protein product: CASSQDGGSTNEKLFF. Combining the CDR3 with reference TRBV2 and TRBJ1-4 gives the whole variable domain EPEVTQTPSHQVTQMGQEVILRCVPISNHLYFYWYRQILGQKVEFLVSFYNNEISEKSEIFDDQFSVERPDGSNFTLKIRSTKLEDSAMYFCASSQDGGSTNEKLFFGSGTQLSVL.

Ten or more counts support this clonotype. The J gene is TRBJ2-7, the V gene TRBV5-1, with D perhaps matching TRBD1 (5 bases). The length of the CDR3 is 15 residues. Germline V gene lookup returns CDR1 SGHRS and CDR2 YFSETQ. The V gene lost 0 bases and the J gene lost 0 bases, with 10 bases spanning the gap. The CDR3 here is CASSLEGSPSYEQYF. The CDR3 nucleotides read TGCGCCAGCAGCTTGGAGGGGTCTCCCTCCTACGAGCAGTACTTC.

The chain uses TRBV5-4 and TRBJ1-1; the D gene is possibly TRBD1 (5 bases). The germline V and J ends were trimmed by 5 bases and 1 base, with 9 bases remaining between them. Germline-derived CDR1 and CDR2 are SGHNT and YYREEE (reference sequence). The CDR3 is 13 amino acids. The CDR3 nucleotides are TGTGCCAGCAGGTCCCAGGGGAACACTGAAGCTTTCTTT. Its protein product is CASRSQGNTEAFF.

The genes are TRBV6-5 and TRBJ1-6, with unresolved D. CDR3 length equals 15 residues. Germline CDR1 reads MNHEY; CDR2 reads SVGAGI. V shed 0 bases and J shed 6 bases, with 9 bases lying between them. The CDR3 region has the DNA TGTGCCAGCAGTTACTCTGTAGGGTCTAATTCACCCCTCCACTTT. This encodes CASSYSVGSNSPLHF.

The chain has TRBV4-2 and TRBJ1-5; D is possibly TRBD1 (5 bases). There are 15 residues in the CDR3. Trimming took off 0 bases at V and 2 bases at J, with 8 bases between the two ends. Germline values: CDR1 LGHNA, CDR2 YNFKEQ. CDR3 in DNA: TGTGCCAGCAGCCAAGACAGGGTTGGCAATCAGCCCCAGCATTTT. Protein sequence: CASSQDRVGNQPQHF.

CDR3 sequence: CASSPRPVGETQYF. The CDR3 DNA follows: TGTGCCAGCAGCCCTCGTCCGGTCGGGGAGACCCAGTACTTC. V gene TRBV14 combines with J gene TRBJ2-5; D is ambiguous. The germline V gene has CDR1 SGHDN and CDR2 FVKESK. V dropped 4 bases and J dropped 5 bases, with 14 bases sitting between them. CDR3 size: 14 residues.

This clonotype was counted at least ten times. The chain recombines TRBV28 with TRBJ2-5; a weak D match, TRBD1 (6 bases). V was trimmed by 0 bases and J by 1 base, leaving 6 bases between them. The CDR3 contains 14 residues. The V gene's germline CDR1 is MDHEN and CDR2 SYDVKM. The CDR3 spells CASSLWDSQETQYF. DNA for the CDR3: TGTGCCAGCAGTTTATGGGACAGCCAAGAGACCCAGTACTTC. Together with reference TRBV28 and TRBJ2-5, the CDR3 gives the full variable domain: DVKVTQSSRYLVKRTGEKVFLECVQDMDHENMFWYRQDPGLGLRLIYFSYDVKMKEKGDIPEGYSVSREKKERFSLILESASTNQTSMYLCASSLWDSQETQYFGPGTRLLVL.

This chain joins TRBV29-1 and TRBJ1-2, with 7 bases matching TRBD1. Germline V lookup: CDR1 SQVTM, CDR2 ANQGSEA. The CDR3 spans 12 residues. The V gene end was trimmed by 4 bases and the J gene end by 6 bases; junction bases not matched to a gene: 5. The CDR3 DNA reads as TGCAGCGTTGGAGATAGGGGGCATGGCTACACCTTC. This sequence encodes CSVGDRGHGYTF.

To note about this clonotype: At one end the junction does not follow the germline gene, possibly because of a read error. This chain links TRBV7-9 with TRBJ2-6; D is ambiguous. CDR1 is SEHNR, CDR2 FQNEAQ, per germline (reference sequence). The CDR3 spans 12 residues. CDR3 protein: CASSLEVNTEAF. The CDR3 coding sequence is TGTGCCAGCAGCTTAGAGGTCAACACTGAAGCTTTC.

This chain's CDR3 is CASTRTDRLDSPLHF. CDR3 nucleotides: TGTGCCAGCACCAGGACGGACAGGCTCGATTCACCCCTCCACTTT. The chain links TRBV2 to TRBJ1-6; 7 bases are a match to TRBD1. This CDR3 is built from 15 residues. V was pared by 7 bases and J by 8 bases, with 11 bases of the junction left unmatched. Germline V gene data show CDR1 as SNHLY and CDR2 as FYNNEI.

This clonotype occurred many times. The CDR3 nucleotides are TGTGCCAGCAGAGACTCAGGACAGGGGGAAACCGGGGAGCTGTTTTTT. This sequence encodes CASRDSGQGETGELFF. This chain joins TRBV6-1 and TRBJ2-2; 10 bases line up with TRBD1. Germline V lookup: CDR1 MNHNS, CDR2 SASEGT. This CDR3 contains 16 residues. Germline trimming cut 6 bases from V and 5 bases from J; bases unmatched to any gene: 9.

In DNA, the CDR3 is TGTGCCAGCAGCGCCGGACCGCTCTGGGAGCAGTACTTC. This codes for CASSAGPLWEQYF. This chain links TRBV7-6 with TRBJ2-7; D gene ambiguous. CDR1 and CDR2 from the germline V gene are SGHVS and FNYEAQ. V was trimmed by 5 bases and J by 7 bases, leaving 15 bases between them. The CDR3 has 13 amino acids.

This clonotype was seen at least ten times. This chain connects TRBV2 to TRBJ1-5, with 9 bases fitting TRBD1. Trimming cost V 6 bases and J 3 bases; bases outside gene matches: 3. Per germline, CDR1 SNHLY and CDR2 FYNNEI. The length of the CDR3 is 14 residues. CDR3 in amino acids: CASRRDRDNQPQHF. The CDR3, as DNA: TGTGCCAGCAGGAGGGACAGGGACAATCAGCCCCAGCATTTT. Supplemented by reference TRBV2 and TRBJ1-5, the full variable domain reads EPEVTQTPSHQVTQMGQEVILRCVPISNHLYFYWYRQILGQKVEFLVSFYNNEISEKSEIFDDQFSVERPDGSNFTLKIRSTKLEDSAMYFCASRRDRDNQPQHFGDGTRLSIL.

The genes are TRBV6-1 and TRBJ1-1; tentatively, D is TRBD1 (5 bases). The CDR3 length is 14 residues. Trimming took off 7 bases at V and 1 base at J, with 13 bases between the two ends. Germline CDR1 and CDR2: MNHNS and SASEGT. CDR3 protein: CASKNRRRNTEAFF. The CDR3 coding sequence is TGTGCCAGCAAAAACAGGAGGAGGAACACTGAAGCTTTCTTT.

The V call is TRBV29-1, the J call TRBJ1-2; the match to TRBD1 covers 7 bases. This CDR3 spans 13 amino acids. V lost 7 bases to trimming and J lost 5 bases; unmatched junction nucleotides: 10. The germline gives CDR1 SQVTM, CDR2 ANQGSEA. The CDR3 coding sequence is TGCAGCGCCGGAGTGGACAGGAGTTATGGCTACACCTTC. It yields the protein CSAGVDRSYGYTF.

This clonotype turned up a few times. The chain is built from TRBV10-3 and TRBJ1-3; 9 nucleotides match TRBD1. Germline CDR1 ENHRY, CDR2 SYGVKD. V gave up 7 bases and J gave up 2 bases; unmatched junction bases: 6. The CDR3 length is 15 residues. The CDR3 DNA follows: TGTGCCATCACTAAGGACAGGGGTCCTGGAAACACCATATATTTT. It is translated as CAITKDRGPGNTIYF.

This clonotype was detected ten times or more. The chain is built from TRBV2 and TRBJ2-7; 8 bases map to TRBD1. Germline-derived CDR1 and CDR2 are SNHLY and FYNNEI. The CDR3 is 16 residues long. The V and J ends lost 3 bases and 6 bases, in that order; junction bases with no gene match: 13. In nucleotides, the CDR3 is TGTGCCAGCAGTGACTCCCTGGACAGGGCCGAAGGCGAGCAGTACTTC. Translation gives CASSDSLDRAEGEQYF.

In this sample, this clonotype turned up many times. The genes are TRBV2 and TRBJ2-2; D remains unclear. The germline V gene encodes CDR1 SNHLY and CDR2 FYNNEI. The CDR3 length is 12 residues. The ends were cut back, 7 bases at V and 2 bases at J, with 5 bases in the middle. Here the CDR3 reads CASTSNTGELFF. The DNA for the CDR3 is TGTGCCAGCACCTCCAACACCGGGGAGCTGTTTTTT.

This clonotype was picked up many times. The gene calls are TRBV6-5 and TRBJ2-6; D gene ambiguous. Deletions cut 11 bases from V and 4 bases from J, with 18 bases between. The CDR3 runs 15 residues. Germline values: CDR1 MNHEY, CDR2 SVGAGI. CDR3: CAAAEIQYGANVLTF. The DNA for the CDR3 is TGTGCCGCCGCGGAAATTCAATACGGGGCCAACGTCCTGACTTTC.